Described below is a single T cell receptor beta chain sequence and its context. No antigen is known for it. Base qualities are not provided; no much larger clone lies one nucleotide away. This sample is drawn from a study of blood T cell repertoires in COVID-19 (dated by TCRdb to the early 2020s). For the wider study: Samples from collaborators originated in the United States, Italy and Spain and spanned both the acute and convalescent phases of COVID-19. The material from the prospective study consisted of cDNA or gDNA derived from T cells, B-cell-depleted T cells, or PBMCs. The dataset comprised deeply sampled blood TCRbeta repertoires from subjects exposed to, actively infected with, or recovered from COVID-19. The repertoires were released in a freely available public database meant as a resource for research on the immune response to SARS-CoV-2. The samples were drawn from the first 160 participants of the ongoing ImmuneRACE study and from some 1,300 subjects provided by 6 global collaborators. A de-identified subject ID, COVID-19 status, age in years and sex were almost always included in the sample metadata. Where available, HLA class I and class II types were obtained from metadata supplied by the sample provider rather than from assay-based typing.

At one collaborating source in Seattle, patients were enrolled during active infection and were followed longitudinally through the course of disease. Collaborating institutions collected whole blood in K2EDTA tubes following their own protocols. For TCRbeta analysis, collaborators shipped samples as frozen whole blood, isolated PBMCs, or DNA extracted from either of those sample types. General findings and caveats noted by the study authors: The amount of clinical and demographic metadata varied by source and participant and was provided uncurated.

TCRbeta CDR3 regions were amplified from genomic DNA by means of the immunoSEQ Assay, a bias-controlled multiplex PCR. The published analysis was carried out like this. The number of nucleated cells in each sample was estimated from the amplification of reference gene primers within the assay. To quantify the absolute abundance of each unique TCRbeta CDR3 rearrangement, sequence reads were collapsed and filtered. For each sample, productive Simpson clonality was calculated as the square root of Simpson's diversity index across productive rearrangements. This immuneACCESS table, as held by TCRdb, lists in-frame sequences with V and J called but not all clones. Of the missing ones, under half trace to an unresolved V gene in checked studies; the others have no known cause. D and trimming come from the DNA, and the V and J calls and clone size come from that table. The sample table holds over 250,000 clones, of which 70% to 90% were seen once. Roughly 6.3% of the sample is taken by the ten largest.

The TCR comes from a woman between 45 and 60 years old with COVID-19, enrolled during active disease. Source material: peripheral blood.

The DNA sequence is as follows: TGTGCCAGCAGCCCCACCTCGGGGAAGAACACTGAAGCTTTCTTT. It specifies CASSPTSGKNTEAFF. The rearrangement combines TRBV5-4 with TRBJ1-1, with no confident D gene call. The CDR3 contains 15 residues, cysteine and phenylalanine counted. Of the read, only the CDR3 DNA is kept; its 45 bases are in frame from base 1. For CDR1 and CDR2, the germline V gene (reference sequence) lists SGHNT and YYREEE. Trimming removed 4 bases from V and 1 base from J, leaving 14 bases between the germline ends.